This TCR beta chain was identified during a study of OX40 agonist ivuxolimab in advanced cancers. Produced via immunoSEQ multiplex PCR; TCRdb's table is partial and in-frame only. This table holds approximately 77,000 clones, 70% to 85% found once. Systemic immunosuppression or a history of autoimmune disease excluded patients. CDR3 length equals 14 residues. Per germline, CDR1 SGDLS and CDR2 YYNGEE. Trimming pared 4 bases from V and 5 bases from J, leaving 13 bases between. The V gene is TRBV9, the J gene TRBJ2-4; possible D gene TRBD1, 7 bases. Sequencing used CD4+ or CD8+ T cells sorted from blood, obtained in a trial of the OX40 agonist ivuxolimab. This TCR derives from an adult with an advanced solid tumor such as melanoma, head and neck, liver or kidney cancer. The chain's CDR3 is CASSPRDSQNIQYF. Written as DNA, the CDR3 is TGTGCCAGCAGCCCGCGGGACAGCCAAAACATTCAGTACTTC. The full variable domain, rest sourced from reference TRBV9 and TRBJ2-4, is DSGVTQTPKHLITATGQRVTLRCSPRSGDLSVYWYQQSLDQGLQFLIQYYNGEERAKGNILERFSAQQFPDLHSELNLSSLELGDSALYFCASSPRDSQNIQYFGAGTRLSVL.